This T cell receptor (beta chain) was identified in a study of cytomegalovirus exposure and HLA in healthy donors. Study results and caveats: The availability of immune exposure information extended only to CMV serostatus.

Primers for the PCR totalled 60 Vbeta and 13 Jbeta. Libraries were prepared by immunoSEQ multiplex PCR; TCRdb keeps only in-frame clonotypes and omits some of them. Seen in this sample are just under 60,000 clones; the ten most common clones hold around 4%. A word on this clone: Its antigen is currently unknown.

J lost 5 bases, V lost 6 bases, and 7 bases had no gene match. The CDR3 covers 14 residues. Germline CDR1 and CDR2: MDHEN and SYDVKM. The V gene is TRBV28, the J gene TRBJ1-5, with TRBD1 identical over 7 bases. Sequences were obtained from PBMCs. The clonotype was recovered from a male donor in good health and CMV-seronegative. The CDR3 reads CASSYRDRYQPQHF. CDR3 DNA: TGTGCCAGCAGCTACAGGGACAGATATCAGCCCCAGCATTTT.